This T cell receptor (beta chain) was retrieved from a study of T-cell memory formation after mild COVID-19. The V gene's germline CDR1 is DFQATT and CDR2 SNEGSKA (reference sequence). The CDR3 sequence is 18 residues long. The V and J ends lost 0 bases and 4 bases, in that order; junction bases with no gene match: 13. MiXCR, run by TCRdb on the 5' RACE reads, gives a single entry per CDR3 protein. The data show tens of thousands of distinct CDR3 sequences, around 14% seen once. The study's findings and limits: CD4/CD8 balance characterized clones contracting day 15 to 85, and CD4+ skew characterized later expanders. Cross-reactive memory seemingly joined, as some responding clones were found in pre-infection memory. Nothing confirmed that second-wave clones peaking on day 37 were specific for SARS-CoV-2.

Remarks on this clonotype: As yet, its antigen is unknown.

The TCR originated in an adult woman who had mild COVID-19 (a few samples of this study predate the infection). Cell type and time point are not known. The specimen sequenced was PBMCs or a T cell subset sorted from them (not recorded which). V gene TRBV20-1 combines with J gene TRBJ2-3; TRBD2 agrees at 10 bases. The CDR3 spells CSARDNLAVAGGPDTQYF. The CDR3 DNA sequence: TGCAGTGCTAGAGACAACTTAGCAGTAGCGGGAGGACCAGATACGCAGTATTTT.